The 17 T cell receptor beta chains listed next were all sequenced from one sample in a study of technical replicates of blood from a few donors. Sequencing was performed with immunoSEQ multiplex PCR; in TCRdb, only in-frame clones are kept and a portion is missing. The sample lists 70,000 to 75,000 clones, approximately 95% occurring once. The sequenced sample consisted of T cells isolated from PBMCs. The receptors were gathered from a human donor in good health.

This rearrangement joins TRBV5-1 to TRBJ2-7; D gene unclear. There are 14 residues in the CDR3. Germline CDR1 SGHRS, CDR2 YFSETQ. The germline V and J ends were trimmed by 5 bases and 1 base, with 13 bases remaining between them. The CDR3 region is CASRYDITSYEQYF. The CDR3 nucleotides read TGCGCCAGCAGGTATGACATTACGTCCTACGAGCAGTACTTC.

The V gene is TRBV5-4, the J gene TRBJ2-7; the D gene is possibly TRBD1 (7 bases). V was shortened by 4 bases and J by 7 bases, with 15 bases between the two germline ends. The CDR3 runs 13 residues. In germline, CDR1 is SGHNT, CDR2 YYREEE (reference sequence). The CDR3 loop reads CASSNDRAGEQYF. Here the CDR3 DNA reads TGTGCCAGCAGCAATGACAGGGCGGGGGAGCAGTACTTC.

The CDR3 is CASSVGQAIETQYF. The CDR3 DNA reads as TGTGCCAGCAGTGTGGGACAGGCCATAGAGACCCAGTACTTC. The V and J genes are TRBV28 and TRBJ2-5; 8 bases agree with TRBD1. CDR3 length: 14 amino acids. Germline CDR1 and CDR2: MDHEN and SYDVKM. The J segment lost 4 bases and the V segment lost 5 bases, leaving 6 bases of the junction unmatched. Looking up the rest from reference TRBV28 and TRBJ2-5 gives the full variable domain: DVKVTQSSRYLVKRTGEKVFLECVQDMDHENMFWYRQDPGLGLRLIYFSYDVKMKEKGDIPEGYSVSREKKERFSLILESASTNQTSMYLCASSVGQAIETQYFGPGTRLLVL.

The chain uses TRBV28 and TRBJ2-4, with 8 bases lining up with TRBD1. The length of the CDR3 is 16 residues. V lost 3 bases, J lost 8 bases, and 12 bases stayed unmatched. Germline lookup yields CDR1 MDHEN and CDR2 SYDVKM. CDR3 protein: CASSFRSGDRGYIQYF. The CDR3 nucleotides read TGTGCCAGCAGTTTCCGGAGCGGAGACAGGGGTTACATTCAGTACTTC.

Here the CDR3 reads CASSYTSASYEQYF. The CDR3 bases are TGTGCCAGCAGTTACACTAGCGCGTCCTACGAGCAGTACTTC. The chain links TRBV28 to TRBJ2-7, with TRBD2 matching over 7 bases. This CDR3 comprises 14 residues. V shed 4 bases and J 1 base; nucleotides not matched to a gene: 4. The germline V gene encodes CDR1 MDHEN and CDR2 SYDVKM.

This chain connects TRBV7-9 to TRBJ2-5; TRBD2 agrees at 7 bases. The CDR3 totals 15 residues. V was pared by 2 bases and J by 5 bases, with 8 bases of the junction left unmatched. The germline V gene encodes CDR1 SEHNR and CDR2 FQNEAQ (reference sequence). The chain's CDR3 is CASSLLVGGIETQYF. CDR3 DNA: TGTGCCAGCAGCTTATTAGTCGGGGGGATCGAGACCCAGTACTTC. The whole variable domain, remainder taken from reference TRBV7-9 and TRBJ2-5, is DTGVSQNPRHKITKRGQNVTFRCDPISEHNRLYWYRQTLGQGPEFLTYFQNEAQLEKSRLLSDRFSAERPKGSFSTLEIQRTEQGDSAMYLCASSLLVGGIETQYFGPGTRLLVL.

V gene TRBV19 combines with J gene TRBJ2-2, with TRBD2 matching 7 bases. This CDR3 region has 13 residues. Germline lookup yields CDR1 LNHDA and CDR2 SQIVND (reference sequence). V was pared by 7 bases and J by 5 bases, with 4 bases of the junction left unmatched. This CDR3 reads CASTSGNTGELFF. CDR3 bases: TGTGCCAGTACGAGCGGGAATACCGGGGAGCTGTTTTTT.

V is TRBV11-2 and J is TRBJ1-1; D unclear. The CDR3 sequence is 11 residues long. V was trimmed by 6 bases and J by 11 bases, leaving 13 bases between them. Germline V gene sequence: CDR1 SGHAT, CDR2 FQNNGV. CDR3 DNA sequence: TGTGCCAGCAGTTCCCCCTCGGTGGCTTTCTTT. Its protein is CASSSPSVAFF.

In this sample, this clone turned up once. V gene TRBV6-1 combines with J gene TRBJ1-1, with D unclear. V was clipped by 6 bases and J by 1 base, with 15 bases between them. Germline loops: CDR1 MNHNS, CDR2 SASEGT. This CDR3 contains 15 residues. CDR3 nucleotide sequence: TGTGCCAGCAGCGGAGGCGGTAGGAGGAACACTGAAGCTTTCTTT. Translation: CASSGGGRRNTEAFF.

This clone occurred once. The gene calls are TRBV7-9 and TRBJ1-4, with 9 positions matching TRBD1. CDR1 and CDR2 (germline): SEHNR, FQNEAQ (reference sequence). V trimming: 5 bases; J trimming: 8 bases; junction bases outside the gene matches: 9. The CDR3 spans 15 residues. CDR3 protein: CASSMTTGGEEKLFF. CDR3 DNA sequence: TGTGCCAGCAGCATGACGACAGGGGGAGAAGAAAAACTGTTTTTT.

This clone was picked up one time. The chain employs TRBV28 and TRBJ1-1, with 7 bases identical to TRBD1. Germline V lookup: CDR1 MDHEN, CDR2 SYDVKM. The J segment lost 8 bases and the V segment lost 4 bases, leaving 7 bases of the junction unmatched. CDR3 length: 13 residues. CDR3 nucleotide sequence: TGTGCCAGCAGTTCCGGACAGGCGAGGGAAGCTTTCTTT. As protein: CASSSGQAREAFF.

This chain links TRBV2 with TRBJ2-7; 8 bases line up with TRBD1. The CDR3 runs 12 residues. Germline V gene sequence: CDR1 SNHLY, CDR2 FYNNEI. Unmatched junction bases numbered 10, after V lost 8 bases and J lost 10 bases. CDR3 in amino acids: CASEDRVQVQYF. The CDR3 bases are TGTGCCAGCGAGGACAGGGTTCAAGTTCAGTACTTC. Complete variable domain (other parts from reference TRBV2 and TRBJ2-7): EPEVTQTPSHQVTQMGQEVILRCVPISNHLYFYWYRQILGQKVEFLVSFYNNEISEKSEIFDDQFSVERPDGSNFTLKIRSTKLEDSAMYFCASEDRVQVQYFGPGTRLTVT.

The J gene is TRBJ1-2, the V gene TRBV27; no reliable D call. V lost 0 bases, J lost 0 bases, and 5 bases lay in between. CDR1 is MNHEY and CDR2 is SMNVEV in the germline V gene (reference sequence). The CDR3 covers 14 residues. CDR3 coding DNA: TGTGCCAGCAGTTTATCCCCAGCTAACTATGGCTACACCTTC. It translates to CASSLSPANYGYTF.

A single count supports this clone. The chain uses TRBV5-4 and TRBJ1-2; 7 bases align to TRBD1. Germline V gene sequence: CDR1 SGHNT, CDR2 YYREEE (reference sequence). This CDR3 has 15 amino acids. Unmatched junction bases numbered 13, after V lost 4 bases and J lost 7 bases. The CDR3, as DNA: TGTGCCAGCAGCCTCAATCGACAGGGAAGGTCTGGCTACACCTTC. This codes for CASSLNRQGRSGYTF. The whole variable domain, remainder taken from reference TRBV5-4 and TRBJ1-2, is ETGVTQSPTHLIKTRGQQVTLRCSSQSGHNTVSWYQQALGQGPQFIFQYYREEENGRGNFPPRFSGLQFPNYSSELNVNALELDDSALYLCASSLNRQGRSGYTFGSGTRLTVV.

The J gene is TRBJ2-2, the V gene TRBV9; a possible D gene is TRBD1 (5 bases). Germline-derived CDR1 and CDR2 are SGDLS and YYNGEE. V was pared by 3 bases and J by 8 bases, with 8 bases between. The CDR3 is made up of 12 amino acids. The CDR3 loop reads CASSATGGELFF. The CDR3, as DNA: TGTGCCAGCAGCGCCACAGGAGGGGAGCTGTTTTTT.

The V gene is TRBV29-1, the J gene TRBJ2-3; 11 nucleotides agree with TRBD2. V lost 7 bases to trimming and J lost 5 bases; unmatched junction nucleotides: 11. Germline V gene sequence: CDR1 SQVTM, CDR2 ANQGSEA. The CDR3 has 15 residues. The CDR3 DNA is TGCAGCGGCGGCACTAGCGGGAGTATGGTAGATACGCAGTATTTT. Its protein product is CSGGTSGSMVDTQYF.

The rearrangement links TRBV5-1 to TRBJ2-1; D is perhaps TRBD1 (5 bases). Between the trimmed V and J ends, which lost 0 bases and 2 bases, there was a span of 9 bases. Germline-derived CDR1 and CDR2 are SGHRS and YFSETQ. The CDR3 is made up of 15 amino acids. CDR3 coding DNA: TGCGCCAGCAGCTTGGAAGGGGTCCCCTACAATGAGCAGTTCTTC. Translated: CASSLEGVPYNEQFF.